This T cell receptor beta chain was sequenced in a study of T cells in Graves' hyperthyroidism and ophthalmopathy. V lost 1 base and J 0 bases, leaving 12 bases between the germline ends. The CDR3 consists of 16 residues. Germline V gene lookup returns CDR1 LGHNA and CDR2 YNFKEQ. What was amplified from RNA transcripts were TCR beta CDR3 regions. The HTBI primer set was used in a first-round RT-PCR of the TCR CDR3. In TCRdb, the multiplex PCR reads were re-called with MiXCR into one record per CDR3 protein. The sample lists some 560,000 distinct CDR3 sequences; around 15% were seen once. This chain uses TRBV4-2 with TRBJ1-1; possible D gene TRBD1, 5 bases. The source material was blood. The sequence was obtained from a middle-aged woman with Graves' hyperthyroidism. The CDR3 protein is CASSQALGELNTEAFF. The DNA for the CDR3 is TGTGCCAGCAGCCAAGCCTTAGGGGAATTGAACACTGAAGCTTTCTTT.